This note documents a single TCR beta chain sequence. The record originates from a study of shared T cell receptors in the human thymus. With V trimmed by 1 base and J by 0 bases, 8 bases remained unmatched. The germline V gene has CDR1 SGHTA and CDR2 FQGNSA. The CDR3 extends over 18 amino acids. The data were produced by immunoSEQ multiplex PCR, yet TCRdb's version contains in-frame clones alone and is incomplete. The sample holds roughly 560,000 clones, around three quarters seen once. The sample was also reused in another study, on human thymus T cells. This second study notes: Samples came from healthy Finnish infants during open corrective cardiac surgery. Related studies found that unrelated individuals share highly overlapping thymic repertoires.

V is TRBV7-2 and J is TRBJ2-3, with 9 positions matching TRBD2. Sequenced input: thymocytes. This TCR was sampled from a boy in the first two years of life with a congenital heart defect. The CDR3 sequence is CASSLGWWREGSTDTQYF. CDR3 in DNA: TGTGCCAGCAGCTTAGGCTGGTGGCGGGAGGGGAGCACAGATACGCAGTATTTT.